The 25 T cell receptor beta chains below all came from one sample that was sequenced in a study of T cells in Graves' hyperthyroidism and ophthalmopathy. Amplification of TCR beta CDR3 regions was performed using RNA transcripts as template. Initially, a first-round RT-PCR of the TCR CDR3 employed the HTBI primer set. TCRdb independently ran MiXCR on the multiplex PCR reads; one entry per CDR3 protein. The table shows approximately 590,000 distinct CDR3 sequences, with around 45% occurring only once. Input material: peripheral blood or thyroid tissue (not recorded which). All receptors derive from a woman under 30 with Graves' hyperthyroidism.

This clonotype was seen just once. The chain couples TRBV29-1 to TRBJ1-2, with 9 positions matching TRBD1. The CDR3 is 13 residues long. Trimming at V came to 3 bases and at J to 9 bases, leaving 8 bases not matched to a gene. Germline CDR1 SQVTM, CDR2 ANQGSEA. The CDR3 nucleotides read TGCAGCGTTGATCGGGACAGGGTCGAAAGCTACACCTTC. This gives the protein CSVDRDRVESYTF.

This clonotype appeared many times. CDR3 region: CSVAGANVLTF. The CDR3, as DNA: TGCAGCGTTGCCGGGGCCAACGTCCTGACTTTC. The V call is TRBV29-1, the J call TRBJ2-6; D is unclear. V was cut by 4 bases and J by 4 bases, with 2 bases left in between. The CDR3 is made up of 11 amino acids. Germline V CDR1 and CDR2: SQVTM, ANQGSEA.

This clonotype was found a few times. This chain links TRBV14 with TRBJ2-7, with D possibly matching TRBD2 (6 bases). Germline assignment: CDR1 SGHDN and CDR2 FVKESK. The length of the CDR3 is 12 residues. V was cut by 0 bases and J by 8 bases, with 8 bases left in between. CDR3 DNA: TGTGCCAGCAGCCAAGATGGAGGGAAGCAGTACTTC. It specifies CASSQDGGKQYF.

The DNA for the CDR3 is TGTGCCAGCAGCGTCCTACTAGCGGGTCTGGGGGAGCAGTACTTC. It translates to CASSVLLAGLGEQYF. The V call is TRBV9, the J call TRBJ2-7, with 9 bases identical to TRBD2. Per germline, CDR1 SGDLS and CDR2 YYNGEE. This CDR3 comprises 15 residues. J gave up 7 bases and V 2 bases, and 10 bases lay outside the gene matches.

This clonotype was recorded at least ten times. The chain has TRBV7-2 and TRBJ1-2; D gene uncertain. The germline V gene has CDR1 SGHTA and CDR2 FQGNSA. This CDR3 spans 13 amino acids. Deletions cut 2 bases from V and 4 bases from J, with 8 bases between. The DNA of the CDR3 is TGTGCCAGCAGCTTACTCAAGAGCTATGGCTACACCTTC. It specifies CASSLLKSYGYTF.

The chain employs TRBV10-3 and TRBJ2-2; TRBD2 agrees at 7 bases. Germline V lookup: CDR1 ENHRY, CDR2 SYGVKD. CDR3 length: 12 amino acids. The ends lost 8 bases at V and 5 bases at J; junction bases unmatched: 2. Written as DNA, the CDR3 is TGTGCCATCCGGGGAGGGACCGGGGAGCTGTTTTTT. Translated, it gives CAIRGGTGELFF.

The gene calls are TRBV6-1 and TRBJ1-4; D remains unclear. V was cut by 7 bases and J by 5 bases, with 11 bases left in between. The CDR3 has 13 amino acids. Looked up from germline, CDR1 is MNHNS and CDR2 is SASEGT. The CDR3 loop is CASKVEWNEKLFF. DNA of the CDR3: TGTGCCAGCAAGGTCGAGTGGAATGAAAAACTGTTTTTT.

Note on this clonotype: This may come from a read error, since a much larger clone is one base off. DNA for the CDR3: TGCAGCGTTGGTGTACAGGGGAGCTATGGCTACACCTTC. This encodes CSVGVQGSYGYTF. The chain combines TRBV29-1 with TRBJ1-2, with 7 nucleotides matching TRBD1. In germline, CDR1 is SQVTM, CDR2 ANQGSEA. V shed 4 bases and J 4 bases; nucleotides not matched to a gene: 6. The CDR3 covers 13 residues. Looking up the rest from reference TRBV29-1 and TRBJ1-2 gives the full variable domain: SAVISQKPSRDICQRGTSLTIQCQVDSQVTMMFWYRQQPGQSLTLIATANQGSEATYESGFVIDKFPISRPNLTFSTLTVSNMSPEDSSIYLCSVGVQGSYGYTFGSGTRLTVV.

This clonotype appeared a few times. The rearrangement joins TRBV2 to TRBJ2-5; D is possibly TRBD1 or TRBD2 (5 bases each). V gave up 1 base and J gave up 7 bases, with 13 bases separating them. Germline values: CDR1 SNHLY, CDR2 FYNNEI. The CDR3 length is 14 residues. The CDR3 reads CASSEGGPRGTQYF. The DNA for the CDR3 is TGTGCCAGCAGTGAAGGGGGACCCCGAGGGACCCAGTACTTC. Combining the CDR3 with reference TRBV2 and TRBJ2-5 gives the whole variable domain EPEVTQTPSHQVTQMGQEVILRCVPISNHLYFYWYRQILGQKVEFLVSFYNNEISEKSEIFDDQFSVERPDGSNFTLKIRSTKLEDSAMYFCASSEGGPRGTQYFGPGTRLLVL.

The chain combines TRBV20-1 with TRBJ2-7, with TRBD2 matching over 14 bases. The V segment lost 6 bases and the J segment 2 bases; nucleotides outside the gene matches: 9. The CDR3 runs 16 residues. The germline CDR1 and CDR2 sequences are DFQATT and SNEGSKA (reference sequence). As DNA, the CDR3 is TGCAGTGCGGACACCGGGACTAGCGGGAGTACCTACGAGCAGTACTTC. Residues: CSADTGTSGSTYEQYF.

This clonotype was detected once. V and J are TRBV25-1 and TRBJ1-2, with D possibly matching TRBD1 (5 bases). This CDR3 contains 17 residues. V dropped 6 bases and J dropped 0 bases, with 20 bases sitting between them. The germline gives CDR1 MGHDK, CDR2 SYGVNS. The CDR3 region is CASREENGGLTNYGYTF. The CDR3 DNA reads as TGTGCCAGCAGAGAGGAGAACGGGGGTCTAACTAACTATGGCTACACCTTC.

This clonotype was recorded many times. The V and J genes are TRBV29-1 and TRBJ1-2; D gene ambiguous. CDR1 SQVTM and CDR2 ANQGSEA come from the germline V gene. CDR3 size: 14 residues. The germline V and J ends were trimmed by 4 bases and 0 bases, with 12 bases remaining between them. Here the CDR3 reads CSVVGRGANYGYTF. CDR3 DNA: TGCAGCGTTGTCGGACGAGGAGCTAACTATGGCTACACCTTC.

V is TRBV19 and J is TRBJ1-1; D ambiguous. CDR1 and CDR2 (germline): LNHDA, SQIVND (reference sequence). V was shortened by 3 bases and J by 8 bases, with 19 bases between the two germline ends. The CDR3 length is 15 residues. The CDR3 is CASSIGIRLNQEAFF. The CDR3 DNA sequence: TGTGCCAGTAGTATCGGGATTCGATTGAACCAAGAAGCTTTCTTT.

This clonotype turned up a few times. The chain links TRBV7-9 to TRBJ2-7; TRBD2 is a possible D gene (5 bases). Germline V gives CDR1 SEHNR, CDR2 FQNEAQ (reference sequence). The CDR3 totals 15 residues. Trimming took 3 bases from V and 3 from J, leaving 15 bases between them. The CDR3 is CASSFEPGKFYEQYF. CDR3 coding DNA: TGTGCCAGCAGCTTCGAGCCCGGGAAGTTCTACGAGCAGTACTTC.

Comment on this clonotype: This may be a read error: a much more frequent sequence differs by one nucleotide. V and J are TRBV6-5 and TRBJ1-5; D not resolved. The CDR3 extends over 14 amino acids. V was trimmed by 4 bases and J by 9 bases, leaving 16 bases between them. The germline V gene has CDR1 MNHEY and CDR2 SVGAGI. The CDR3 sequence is CASSSTSISGPQHF. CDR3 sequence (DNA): TGTGCCAGCAGTTCCACTTCAATCAGTGGGCCCCAGCATTTT.

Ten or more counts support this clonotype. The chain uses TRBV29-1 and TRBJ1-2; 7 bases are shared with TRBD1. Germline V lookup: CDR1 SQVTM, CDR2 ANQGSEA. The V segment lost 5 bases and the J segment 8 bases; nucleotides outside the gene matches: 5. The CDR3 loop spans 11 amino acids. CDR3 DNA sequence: TGCAGCGTTAGACAGGGTGGAGGCTACACCTTC. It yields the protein CSVRQGGGYTF.

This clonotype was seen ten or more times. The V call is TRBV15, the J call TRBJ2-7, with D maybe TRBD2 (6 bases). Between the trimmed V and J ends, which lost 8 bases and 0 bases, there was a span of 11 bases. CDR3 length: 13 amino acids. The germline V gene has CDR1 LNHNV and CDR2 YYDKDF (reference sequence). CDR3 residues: CATGGTYSYEQYF. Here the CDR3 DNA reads TGTGCCACCGGCGGGACTTACTCCTACGAGCAGTACTTC.

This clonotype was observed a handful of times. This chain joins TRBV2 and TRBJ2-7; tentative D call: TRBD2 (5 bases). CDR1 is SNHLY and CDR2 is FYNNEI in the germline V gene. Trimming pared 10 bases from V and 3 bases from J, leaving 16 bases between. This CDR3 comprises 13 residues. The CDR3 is CATLPGFLYEQYF. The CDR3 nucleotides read TGTGCCACCCTCCCGGGATTCCTCTACGAGCAGTACTTC.

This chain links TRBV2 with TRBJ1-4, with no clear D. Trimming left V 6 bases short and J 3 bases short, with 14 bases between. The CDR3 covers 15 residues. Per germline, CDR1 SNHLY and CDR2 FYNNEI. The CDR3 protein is CASRGLPGSNEKLFF. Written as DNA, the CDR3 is TGTGCCAGCAGGGGCCTACCTGGGTCTAATGAAAAACTGTTTTTT.

The chain's CDR3 is CSASSHRAGTEAFF. As DNA, the CDR3 is TGCAGTGCCTCCTCACACCGGGCGGGAACTGAAGCTTTCTTT. The V gene is TRBV20-1, the J gene TRBJ1-1; D is unclear. The CDR3 consists of 14 residues. V was pared by 6 bases and J by 5 bases, with 19 bases between. Germline V gene lookup returns CDR1 DFQATT and CDR2 SNEGSKA (reference sequence).

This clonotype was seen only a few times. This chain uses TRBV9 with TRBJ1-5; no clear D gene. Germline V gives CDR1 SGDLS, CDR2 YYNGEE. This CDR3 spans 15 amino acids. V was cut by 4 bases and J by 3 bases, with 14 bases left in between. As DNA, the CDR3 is TGTGCCAGCAGCCCAGAACCCGGGAACAATCAGCCCCAGCATTTT. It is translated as CASSPEPGNNQPQHF.

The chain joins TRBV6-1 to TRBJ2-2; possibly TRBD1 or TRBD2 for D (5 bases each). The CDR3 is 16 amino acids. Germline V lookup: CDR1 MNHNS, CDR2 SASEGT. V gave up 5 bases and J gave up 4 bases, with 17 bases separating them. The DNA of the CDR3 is TGTGCCAGCAGTAGGGACGTGGGGATAGGCACCGGGGAGCTGTTTTTT. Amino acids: CASSRDVGIGTGELFF.

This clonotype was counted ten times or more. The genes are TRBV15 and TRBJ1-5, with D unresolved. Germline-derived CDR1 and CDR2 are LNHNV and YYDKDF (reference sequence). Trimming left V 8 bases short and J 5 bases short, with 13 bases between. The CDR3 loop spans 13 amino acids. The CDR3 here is CATGISRDQPQHF. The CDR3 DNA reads TGTGCCACCGGAATCTCCAGAGATCAGCCCCAGCATTTT.

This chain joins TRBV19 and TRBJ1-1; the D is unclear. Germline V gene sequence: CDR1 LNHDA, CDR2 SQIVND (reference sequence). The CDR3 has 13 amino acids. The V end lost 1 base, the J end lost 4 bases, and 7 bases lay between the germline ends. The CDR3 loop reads CASSIGLGTEAFF. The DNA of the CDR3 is TGTGCCAGTAGTATAGGCTTAGGCACTGAAGCTTTCTTT.

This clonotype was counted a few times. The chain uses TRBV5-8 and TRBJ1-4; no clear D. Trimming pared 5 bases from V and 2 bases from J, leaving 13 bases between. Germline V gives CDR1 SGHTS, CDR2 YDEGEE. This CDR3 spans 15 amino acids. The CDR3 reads CASSPAGGTNEKLFF. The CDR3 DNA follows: TGTGCCAGCAGTCCCGCGGGCGGCACTAATGAAAAACTGTTTTTT.